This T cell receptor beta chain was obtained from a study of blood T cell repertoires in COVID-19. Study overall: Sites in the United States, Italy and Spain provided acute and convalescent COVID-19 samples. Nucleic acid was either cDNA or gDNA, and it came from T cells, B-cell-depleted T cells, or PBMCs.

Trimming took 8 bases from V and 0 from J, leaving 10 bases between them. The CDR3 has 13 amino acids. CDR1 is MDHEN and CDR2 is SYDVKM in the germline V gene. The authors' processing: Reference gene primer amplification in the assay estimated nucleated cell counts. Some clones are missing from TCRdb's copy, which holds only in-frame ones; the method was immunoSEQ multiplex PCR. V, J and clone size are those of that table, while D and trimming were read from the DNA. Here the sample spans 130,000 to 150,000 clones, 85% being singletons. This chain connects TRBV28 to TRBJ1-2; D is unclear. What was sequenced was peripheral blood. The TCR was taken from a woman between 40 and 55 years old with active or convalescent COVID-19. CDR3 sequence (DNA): TGTGCCAGCCTTGCAAGAGCTAACTATGGCTACACCTTC. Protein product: CASLARANYGYTF.